A single TCR beta chain is shown here with its context. Assay used: immunoSEQ multiplex PCR; TCRdb lists only in-frame clones, some missing. The sample has 200,000 to 300,000 clones, approximately 91% seen once. V lost 11 bases and J 5 bases, leaving 7 bases between the germline ends. The CDR3 sequence is 10 residues long. Germline-derived CDR1 and CDR2 are ENHRY and SYGVKD. The entry originates in a study of blood T cell repertoires in COVID-19. Sequencing was done on a sample of peripheral blood. The source is a person aged 18 to 29 with COVID-19, enrolled during active disease. The rearrangement joins TRBV10-3 to TRBJ1-5; D is possibly TRBD1 (6 bases). The CDR3 protein is CAAGDQPQHF. In DNA, the CDR3 is TGTGCCGCAGGGGATCAGCCCCAGCATTTT.